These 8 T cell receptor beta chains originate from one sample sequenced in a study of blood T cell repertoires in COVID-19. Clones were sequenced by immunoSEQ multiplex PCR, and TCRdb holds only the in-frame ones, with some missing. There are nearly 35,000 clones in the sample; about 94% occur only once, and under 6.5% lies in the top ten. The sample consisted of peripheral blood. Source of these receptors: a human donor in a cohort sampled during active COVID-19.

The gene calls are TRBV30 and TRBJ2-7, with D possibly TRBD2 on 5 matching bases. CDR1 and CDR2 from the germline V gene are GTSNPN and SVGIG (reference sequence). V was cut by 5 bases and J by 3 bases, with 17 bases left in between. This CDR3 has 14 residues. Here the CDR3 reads CAWSLSLGSYEQYF. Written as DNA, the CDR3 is TGTGCCTGGTCCCTGAGTCTGGGGAGCTACGAGCAGTACTTC.

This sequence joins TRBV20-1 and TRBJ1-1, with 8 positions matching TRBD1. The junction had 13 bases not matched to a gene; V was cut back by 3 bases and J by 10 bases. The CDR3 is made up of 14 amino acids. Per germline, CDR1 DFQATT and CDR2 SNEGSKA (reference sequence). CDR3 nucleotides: TGCAGTGCTAGTCTCCAAGACAGGGGTTGGGGAGCTTTCTTT. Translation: CSASLQDRGWGAFF.

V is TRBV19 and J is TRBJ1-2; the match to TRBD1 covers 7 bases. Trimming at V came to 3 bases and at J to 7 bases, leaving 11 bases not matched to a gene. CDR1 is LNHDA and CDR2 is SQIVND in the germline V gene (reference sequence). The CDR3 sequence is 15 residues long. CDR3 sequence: CASSMVSRTGIGYTF. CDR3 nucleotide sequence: TGTGCCAGTAGTATGGTCTCCCGGACAGGAATTGGCTACACCTTC. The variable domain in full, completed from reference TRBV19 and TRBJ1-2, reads DGGITQSPKYLFRKEGQNVTLSCEQNLNHDAMYWYRQDPGQGLRLIYYSQIVNDFQKGDIAEGYSVSREKKESFPLTVTSAQKNPTAFYLCASSMVSRTGIGYTFGSGTRLTVV.

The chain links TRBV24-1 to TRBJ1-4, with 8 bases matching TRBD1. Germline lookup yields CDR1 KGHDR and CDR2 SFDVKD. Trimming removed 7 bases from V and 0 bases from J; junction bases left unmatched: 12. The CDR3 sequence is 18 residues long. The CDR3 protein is CATRVPDRDPSTNEKLFF. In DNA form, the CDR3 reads TGTGCCACCAGAGTACCGGACAGGGATCCTTCAACTAATGAAAAACTGTTTTTT.

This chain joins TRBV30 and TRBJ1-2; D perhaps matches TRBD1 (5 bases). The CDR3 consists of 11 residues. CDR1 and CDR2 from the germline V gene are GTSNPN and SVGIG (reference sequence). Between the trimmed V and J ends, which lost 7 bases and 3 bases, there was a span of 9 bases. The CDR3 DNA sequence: TGTGCCTTGGACATGGACTATGGCTACACCTTC. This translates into CALDMDYGYTF. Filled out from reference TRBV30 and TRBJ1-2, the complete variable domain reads SQTIHQWPATLVQPVGSPLSLECTVEGTSNPNLYWYRQAAGRGLQLLFYSVGIGQISSEVPQNLSASRPQDRQFILSSKKLLLSDSGFYLCALDMDYGYTFGSGTRLTVV.

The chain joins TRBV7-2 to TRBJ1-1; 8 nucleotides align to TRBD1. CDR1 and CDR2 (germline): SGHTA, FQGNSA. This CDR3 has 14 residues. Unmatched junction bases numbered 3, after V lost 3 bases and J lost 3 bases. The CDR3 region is CASSFYRGDTEAFF. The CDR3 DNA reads TGTGCCAGCAGCTTTTACAGGGGGGACACTGAAGCTTTCTTT.

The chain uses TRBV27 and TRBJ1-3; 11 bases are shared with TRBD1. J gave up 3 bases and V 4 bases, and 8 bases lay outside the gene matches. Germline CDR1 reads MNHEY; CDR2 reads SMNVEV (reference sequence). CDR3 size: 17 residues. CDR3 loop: CASSSLGQGANGNTIYF. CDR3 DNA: TGTGCCAGCAGTTCCCTTGGACAGGGGGCAAATGGAAACACCATATATTTT.

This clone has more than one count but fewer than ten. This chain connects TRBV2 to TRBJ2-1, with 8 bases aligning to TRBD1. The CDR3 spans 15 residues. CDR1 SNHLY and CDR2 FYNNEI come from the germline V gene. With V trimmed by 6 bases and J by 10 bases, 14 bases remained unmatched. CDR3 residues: CASRLGQGGLWEQFF. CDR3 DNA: TGTGCCAGCAGGCTCGGACAGGGTGGTCTATGGGAGCAGTTCTTC.